This T cell receptor (beta chain) was retrieved from a study of T-cell memory formation after mild COVID-19. Turning to the study itself: TCR clusters largely stayed donor specific.

This clonotype was picked up a small number of times. Its antigen is not identified. Germline lookup yields CDR1 SGHRS and CDR2 YFSETQ. V was shortened by 9 bases and J by 1 base, with 19 bases between the two germline ends. The CDR3 runs 15 residues. 5'RACE primed from the constant segment yielded TCR alpha and TCR beta cDNA libraries bearing sample barcodes and UMIs. MiXCR was run by TCRdb on the 5' RACE reads, yielding one entry per CDR3 protein. The data hold tens of thousands of distinct CDR3 sequences, with approximately 6.8% observed a single time. Study-wide points: Clones shrinking between day 15 and 85 showed a balanced CD4/CD8 split, and those that grew later tilted toward CD4+. Specificity for SARS-CoV-2 was not confirmed among the second-wave clones peaking on day 37.

J is TRBJ1-1 and V is TRBV5-1; tentative D call: TRBD1 (6 bases). This sequence was found in a man between 18 and 35 years old who had mild COVID-19 (a few samples of this study predate the infection). Cell type and time point are not known. The sample consisted of PBMCs or a T cell subset sorted from them (not recorded which). CDR3 coding DNA: TGCGCCACAGGGCCCGACAGGTATTCGAACACTGAAGCTTTCTTT. Amino acids: CATGPDRYSNTEAFF.